Listed here are 16 T cell receptor beta chains from one sample, sequenced in a study of blood T cell repertoires in COVID-19 (dated by TCRdb to the early 2020s). Library prep was done by the immunoSEQ multiplex PCR assay. TCRdb carries this immuneACCESS record with in-frame sequences only. Its versions omit some clonotypes, under half of them owing to an unresolved V gene in the studies checked, with the rest unexplained. Within this sample are 85,000 to 100,000 clones, with around 84% of them counted one time only. 10% to 15% of the sample lies in the top ten. The sample consisted of peripheral blood. These receptors originate from a woman aged 60 to 75 in a cohort sampled during active or convalescent COVID-19.

A few counts support this clone. The V call is TRBV3-1 (or the pseudogene TRBV3-2), the J call TRBJ2-7; 8 bases match TRBD1. CDR3 length: 15 amino acids. Unmatched junction bases numbered 7, after V lost 4 bases and J lost 2 bases. CDR1 and CDR2 from the germline V gene are LGHDT and YNNKEL (reference sequence). CDR3 in DNA: TGTGCCAGCAGCCTAGGACAGGGAGGCCCCTACGAGCAGTACTTC. It specifies CASSLGQGGPYEQYF.

V is TRBV2 and J is TRBJ1-2; TRBD1 matches at 8 bases. V shed 5 bases, J shed 1 base, and the junction held 9 bases outside the gene matches. The CDR3 runs to 16 residues. CDR1 is SNHLY and CDR2 is FYNNEI in the germline V gene. The DNA of the CDR3 is TGTGCCAGCAGTCTCGGGACAGGCGGGGGTAACTATGGCTACACCTTC. As protein: CASSLGTGGGNYGYTF.

The chain couples TRBV10-3 to TRBJ1-3; possible D gene TRBD1, 6 bases. This CDR3 is 17 amino acids long. V was trimmed by 7 bases and J by 0 bases, leaving 19 bases between them. Germline V gene lookup returns CDR1 ENHRY and CDR2 SYGVKD. This CDR3 is CAIKGATGGFSGNTIYF. The CDR3 bases are TGTGCCATCAAAGGTGCGACAGGAGGTTTCTCTGGAAACACCATATATTTT.

The chain carries TRBV19 and TRBJ2-7, with 8 bases fitting TRBD1. With V trimmed by 4 bases and J by 3 bases, 5 bases remained unmatched. CDR3 length: 14 amino acids. Per germline, CDR1 LNHDA and CDR2 SQIVND (reference sequence). Here the CDR3 DNA reads TGTGCCAGTAGTAAGGACAGGGTTGGCTACGAGCAGTACTTC. Its translation is CASSKDRVGYEQYF.

The chain recombines TRBV19 with TRBJ1-1, with 10 positions matching TRBD1. Per the germline V gene, CDR1 is LNHDA and CDR2 is SQIVND (reference sequence). The CDR3 length is 15 residues. V lost 5 bases, J lost 4 bases, and 7 bases stayed unmatched. The CDR3 is CASSSRTGGVTEAFF. The CDR3 nucleotides are TGTGCCAGTAGTTCCCGGACAGGGGGTGTCACTGAAGCTTTCTTT.

The DNA for the CDR3 is TGTGCCAGCAGCTCCAGGGCCATGCGAGCTGGGGCCAACGTCCTGACTTTC. Protein: CASSSRAMRAGANVLTF. The chain joins TRBV7-2 to TRBJ2-6; possible D gene TRBD1, 5 bases. V was trimmed by 4 bases and J by 2 bases, leaving 15 bases between them. CDR3 length: 17 residues. Germline CDR1 SGHTA, CDR2 FQGNSA.

This chain links TRBV29-1 with TRBJ1-2; 8 nucleotides match TRBD1. CDR1 SQVTM and CDR2 ANQGSEA come from the germline V gene. This CDR3 has 13 residues. Germline trimming cut 6 bases from V and 6 bases from J; bases unmatched to any gene: 9. For the CDR3, the DNA is TGCAGCGTCCCCCCACCAGGGGGCAATGGCTACACCTTC. Translating gives CSVPPPGGNGYTF.

The CDR3, as DNA: TGTGCCAGCAGCGAGTCTAGCGGGGGAGTCACAGATACGCAGTATTTT. Protein product: CASSESSGGVTDTQYF. V is TRBV2 and J is TRBJ2-3, with 10 positions matching TRBD2. Germline-derived CDR1 and CDR2 are SNHLY and FYNNEI. CDR3 length: 16 residues. V dropped 6 bases and J dropped 2; count of bases not matched to a gene: 8.

This chain uses TRBV6-1 with TRBJ2-3, with D possibly matching TRBD1 (6 bases). The CDR3 is made up of 13 amino acids. Germline CDR1 reads MNHNS; CDR2 reads SASEGT. V dropped 3 bases and J dropped 6 bases, with 10 bases sitting between them. CDR3 DNA sequence: TGTGCCAGCAGTGATAACAGGGAGGATACGCAGTATTTT. Translation gives CASSDNREDTQYF.

This rearrangement joins TRBV18 to TRBJ2-3; 13 positions agree with TRBD2. The CDR3 loop spans 18 amino acids. From germline, CDR1 is KGHSH and CDR2 LQKENI. The V and J ends lost 2 bases and 4 bases, in that order; junction bases with no gene match: 9. DNA of the CDR3: TGTGCCAGCTCACCATTGTTCACTAGCGGGGGGGCATCAGATACGCAGTATTTT. It specifies CASSPLFTSGGASDTQYF.

The chain is built from TRBV4-1 and TRBJ2-1; 8 bases line up with TRBD2. This CDR3 has 16 amino acids. V trimming: 2 bases; J trimming: 1 base; junction bases outside the gene matches: 4. Germline-derived CDR1 and CDR2 are MGHRA and YSYEKL. This CDR3 reads CASSQTAGVSYNEQFF. CDR3 DNA: TGCGCCAGCAGCCAAACAGCGGGAGTTTCCTACAATGAGCAGTTCTTC.

The CDR3 nucleotides read TGTGCCAGCAGCTTAGGGACAGGCAAAGAGCAGTTCTTC. Translated, it gives CASSLGTGKEQFF. V and J are TRBV7-9 and TRBJ2-1, with 7 nucleotides matching TRBD1. With 1 base clipped from V and 10 bases from J, the junction kept 4 bases outside the gene matches. From germline, CDR1 is SEHNR and CDR2 FQNEAQ (reference sequence). The CDR3 contains 13 residues.

This chain connects TRBV29-1 to TRBJ1-1; D possibly corresponds to TRBD1 (5 bases). Between the trimmed V and J ends, which lost 5 bases and 2 bases, there was a span of 9 bases. The CDR3 is made up of 12 amino acids. Germline assignment: CDR1 SQVTM and CDR2 ANQGSEA. CDR3 in DNA: TGCAGCGTTTTCGACAGTAACACTGAAGCTTTCTTT. Protein: CSVFDSNTEAFF.

This clone was counted only a few times. V gene TRBV19 combines with J gene TRBJ1-5; 7 bases align to TRBD1. The CDR3 contains 14 residues. CDR1 is LNHDA, CDR2 SQIVND, per germline (reference sequence). V gave up 7 bases and J gave up 7 bases; unmatched junction bases: 10. CDR3 sequence reads: CASNPGTASQPQHF. DNA of the CDR3: TGTGCCAGTAATCCAGGGACAGCCAGCCAGCCCCAGCATTTT.

The rearrangement joins TRBV28 to TRBJ2-3; 10 positions match TRBD1. Unmatched junction bases numbered 7, after V lost 6 bases and J lost 4 bases. The CDR3 loop spans 15 amino acids. CDR1 and CDR2 from the germline V gene are MDHEN and SYDVKM. CDR3 loop: CASSRDRGLADTQYF. The CDR3 region has the DNA TGTGCCAGCAGCAGGGACAGGGGTCTGGCAGATACGCAGTATTTT.

The chain recombines TRBV29-1 with TRBJ2-7, with 7 bases identical to TRBD1. Germline CDR1 is SQVTM and CDR2 is ANQGSEA. The CDR3 extends over 13 amino acids. V lost 4 bases to trimming and J lost 5 bases; unmatched junction nucleotides: 8. CDR3 coding DNA: TGCAGCGTTGTACCAGGGGGTGGCGACGAGCAGTACTTC. This codes for CSVVPGGGDEQYF.